Below, 2 T cell receptor beta chains from the same sample are listed, as sequenced in a study of blood T cell repertoires in COVID-19. Sequencing was performed with immunoSEQ multiplex PCR; in TCRdb, only in-frame clones are kept and a portion is missing. The sample lists 200,000 or so clones, about 86% occurring once. The sample consisted of PBMCs or T cells enriched from blood (not recorded which). These receptors were collected from a man aged 40-50 years who had recovered from COVID-19.

This rearrangement joins TRBV30 to TRBJ1-1; the D gene is possibly TRBD1 (6 bases). This CDR3 spans 14 amino acids. The germline V gene encodes CDR1 GTSNPN and CDR2 SVGIG (reference sequence). Trimming took off 2 bases at V and 0 bases at J, with 10 bases between the two ends. The CDR3 is CAWSHGTLNTEAFF. In DNA form, the CDR3 reads TGTGCCTGGAGTCACGGGACACTGAACACTGAAGCTTTCTTT.

The CDR3 protein is CASSISQGSNTEAFF. The CDR3 DNA reads as TGTGCCAGTAGTATTAGCCAGGGGAGCAACACTGAAGCTTTCTTT. This chain connects TRBV19 to TRBJ1-1, with D tentatively TRBD1 (6 bases). The CDR3 runs to 15 residues. Trimming removed 3 bases from V and 2 bases from J, with 13 bases in between. Germline loops: CDR1 LNHDA, CDR2 SQIVND (reference sequence). The whole variable domain, filled in from reference TRBV19 and TRBJ1-1, reads DGGITQSPKYLFRKEGQNVTLSCEQNLNHDAMYWYRQDPGQGLRLIYYSQIVNDFQKGDIAEGYSVSREKKESFPLTVTSAQKNPTAFYLCASSISQGSNTEAFFGQGTRLTVV.